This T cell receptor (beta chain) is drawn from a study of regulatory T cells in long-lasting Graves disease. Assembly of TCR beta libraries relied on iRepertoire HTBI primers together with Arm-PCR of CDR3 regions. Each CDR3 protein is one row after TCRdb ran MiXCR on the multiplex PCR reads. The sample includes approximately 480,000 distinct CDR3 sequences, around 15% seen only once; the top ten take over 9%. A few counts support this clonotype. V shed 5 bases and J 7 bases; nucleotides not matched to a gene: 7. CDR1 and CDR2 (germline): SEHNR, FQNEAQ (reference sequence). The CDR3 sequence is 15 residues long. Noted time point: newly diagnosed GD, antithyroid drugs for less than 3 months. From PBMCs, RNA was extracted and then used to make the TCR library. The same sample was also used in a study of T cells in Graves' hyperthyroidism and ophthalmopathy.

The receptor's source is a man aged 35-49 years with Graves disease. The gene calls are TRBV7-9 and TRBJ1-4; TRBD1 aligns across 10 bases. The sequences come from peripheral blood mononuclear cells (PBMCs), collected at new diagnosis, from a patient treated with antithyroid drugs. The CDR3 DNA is TGTGCCAGCAGCCCCGGGACAGGGGTGGGTGAAAAACTGTTTTTT. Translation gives CASSPGTGVGEKLFF.